The source of this T cell receptor (beta chain) is a study of blood T cell repertoires in COVID-19. Across the study: Sites across the United States, Italy and Spain contributed samples from acute and convalescent COVID-19. PBMCs, B-cell-depleted T cells, or T cells were the source of the cDNA or gDNA that made up the material.

In the source study's methods: Amplification from reference gene primers served as the basis for estimated nucleated cell counts. The data were produced by immunoSEQ multiplex PCR, yet TCRdb's version contains in-frame clones alone and is incomplete. V, J and clone size derive from that table, while D and trimming were established from the DNA sequence. Among around 130,000 clones listed, 65% to 85% were seen once. Germline-derived CDR1 and CDR2 are LNHDA and SQIVND (reference sequence). The V gene end was trimmed by 5 bases and the J gene end by 6 bases; junction bases not matched to a gene: 9. This CDR3 comprises 16 residues. This clone was recorded once.

The chain couples TRBV19 to TRBJ2-1, with TRBD2 matching over 11 bases. This TCR was recovered from a woman over 75 with acute or convalescent COVID-19. Specimen: peripheral blood. The CDR3 spells CASSARLAGLSNEQFF. In nucleotides, the CDR3 is TGTGCCAGTAGTGCTCGACTAGCGGGATTGTCCAATGAGCAGTTCTTC.